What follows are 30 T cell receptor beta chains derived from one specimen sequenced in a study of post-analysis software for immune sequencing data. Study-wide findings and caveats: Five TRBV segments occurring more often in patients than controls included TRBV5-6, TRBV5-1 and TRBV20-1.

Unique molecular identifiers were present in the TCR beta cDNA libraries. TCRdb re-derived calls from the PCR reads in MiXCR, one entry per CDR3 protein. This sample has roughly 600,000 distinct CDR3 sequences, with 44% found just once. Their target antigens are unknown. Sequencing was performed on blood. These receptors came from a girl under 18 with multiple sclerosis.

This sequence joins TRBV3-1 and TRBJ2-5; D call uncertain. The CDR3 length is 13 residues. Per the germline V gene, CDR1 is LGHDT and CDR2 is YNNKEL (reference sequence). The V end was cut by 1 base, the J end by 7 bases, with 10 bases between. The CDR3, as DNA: TGTGCCAGCAGCCAAGGGATCTCAGGGACCCAGTACTTC. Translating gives CASSQGISGTQYF.

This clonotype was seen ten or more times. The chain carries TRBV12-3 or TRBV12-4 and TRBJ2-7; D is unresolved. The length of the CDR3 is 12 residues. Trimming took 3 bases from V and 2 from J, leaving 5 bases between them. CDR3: CASSLFTYEQYF. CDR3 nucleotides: TGTGCCAGCAGTTTGTTTACCTACGAGCAGTACTTC.

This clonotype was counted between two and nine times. The CDR3 DNA follows: TGTGCCAGCAGTTTAATGGGACTAGCGGGACCCTTCGGAAAGCAGTACTTC. This translates into CASSLMGLAGPFGKQYF. V usage is TRBV12-3 or TRBV12-4 and J usage is TRBJ2-7; 13 bases are a match to TRBD2. J lost 8 bases, V lost 2 bases, and 12 bases had no gene match. CDR3 length equals 17 residues.

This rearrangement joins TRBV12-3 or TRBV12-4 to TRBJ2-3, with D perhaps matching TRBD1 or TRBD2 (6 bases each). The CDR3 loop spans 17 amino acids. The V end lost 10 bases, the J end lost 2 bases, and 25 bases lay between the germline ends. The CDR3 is CANSPDWGRGFTDTQYF. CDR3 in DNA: TGTGCCAACAGCCCTGACTGGGGGCGGGGCTTCACAGATACGCAGTATTTT.

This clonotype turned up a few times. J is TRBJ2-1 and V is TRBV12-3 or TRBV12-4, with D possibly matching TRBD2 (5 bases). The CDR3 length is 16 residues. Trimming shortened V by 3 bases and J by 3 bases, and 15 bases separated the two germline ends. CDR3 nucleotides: TGTGCCAGCAGTTTCGAGCGGCCCCCCTTCTACAATGAGCAGTTCTTC. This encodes CASSFERPPFYNEQFF.

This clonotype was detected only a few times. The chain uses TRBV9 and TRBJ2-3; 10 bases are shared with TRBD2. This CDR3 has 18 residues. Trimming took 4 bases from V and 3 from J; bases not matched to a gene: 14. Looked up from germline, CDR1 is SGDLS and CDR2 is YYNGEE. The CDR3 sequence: CASSPRKKASGSTDTQYF. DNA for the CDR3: TGTGCCAGCAGCCCCCGAAAAAAAGCTAGCGGGAGTACAGATACGCAGTATTTT.

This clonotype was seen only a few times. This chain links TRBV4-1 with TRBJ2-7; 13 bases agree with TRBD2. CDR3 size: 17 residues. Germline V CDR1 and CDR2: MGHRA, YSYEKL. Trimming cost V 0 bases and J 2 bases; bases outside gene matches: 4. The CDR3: CASSQDHGTSGTYEQYF. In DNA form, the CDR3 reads TGCGCCAGCAGCCAAGATCACGGGACTAGCGGGACCTACGAGCAGTACTTC.

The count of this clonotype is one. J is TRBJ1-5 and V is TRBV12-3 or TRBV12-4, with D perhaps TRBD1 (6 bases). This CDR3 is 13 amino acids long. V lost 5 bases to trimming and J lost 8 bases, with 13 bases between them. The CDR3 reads CASSLQGGEPQHF. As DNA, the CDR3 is TGTGCCAGCAGTCTCCAAGGGGGGGAGCCCCAGCATTTT.

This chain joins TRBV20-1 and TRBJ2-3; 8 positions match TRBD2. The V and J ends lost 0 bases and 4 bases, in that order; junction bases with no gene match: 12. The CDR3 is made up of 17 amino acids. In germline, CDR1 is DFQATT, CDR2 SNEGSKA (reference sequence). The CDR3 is CSARDTVGGRPADTQYF. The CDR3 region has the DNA TGCAGTGCTAGAGATACGGTTGGCGGGAGGCCTGCAGATACGCAGTATTTT.

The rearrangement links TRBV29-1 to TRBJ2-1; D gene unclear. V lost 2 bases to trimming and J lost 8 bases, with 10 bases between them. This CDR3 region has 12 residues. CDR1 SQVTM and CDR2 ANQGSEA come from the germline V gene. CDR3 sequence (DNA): TGCAGCGTTGAATCAGTCGCCGATGAGCAGTTCTTC. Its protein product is CSVESVADEQFF.

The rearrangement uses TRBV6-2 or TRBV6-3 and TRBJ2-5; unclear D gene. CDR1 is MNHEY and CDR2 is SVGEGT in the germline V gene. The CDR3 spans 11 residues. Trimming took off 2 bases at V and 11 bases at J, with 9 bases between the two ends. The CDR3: CASSYANEQYF. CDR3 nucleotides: TGTGCCAGCAGTTACGCCAATGAGCAGTACTTC.

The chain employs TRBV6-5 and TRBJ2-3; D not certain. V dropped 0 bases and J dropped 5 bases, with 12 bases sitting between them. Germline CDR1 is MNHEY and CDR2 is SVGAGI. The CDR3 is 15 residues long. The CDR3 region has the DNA TGTGCCAGCAGTTACTCTATGGCCGTAGGAGATACGCAGTATTTT. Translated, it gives CASSYSMAVGDTQYF.

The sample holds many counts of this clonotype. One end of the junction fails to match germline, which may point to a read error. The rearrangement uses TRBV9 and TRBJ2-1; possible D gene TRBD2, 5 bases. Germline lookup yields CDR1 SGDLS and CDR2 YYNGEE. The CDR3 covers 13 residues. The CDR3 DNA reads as TGCGCCAGCAGCGAGGGTAGCTACAATGAGCAGTTCTTC. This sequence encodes CASSEGSYNEQFF.

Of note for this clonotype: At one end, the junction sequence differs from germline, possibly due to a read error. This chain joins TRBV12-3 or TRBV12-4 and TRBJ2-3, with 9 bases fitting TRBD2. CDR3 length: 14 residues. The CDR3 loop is CASSPLAGTDAQYF. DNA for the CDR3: TGTGCCAGCAGCCCACTAGCGGGCACAGATGCGCAGTATTTT.

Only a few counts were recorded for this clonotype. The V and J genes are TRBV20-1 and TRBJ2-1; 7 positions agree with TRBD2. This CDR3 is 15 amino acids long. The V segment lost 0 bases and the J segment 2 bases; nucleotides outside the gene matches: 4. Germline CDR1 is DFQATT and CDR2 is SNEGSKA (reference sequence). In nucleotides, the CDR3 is TGCAGTGCTAGAGATCGGGCGGGAGCCTACAATGAGCAGTTCTTC. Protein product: CSARDRAGAYNEQFF.

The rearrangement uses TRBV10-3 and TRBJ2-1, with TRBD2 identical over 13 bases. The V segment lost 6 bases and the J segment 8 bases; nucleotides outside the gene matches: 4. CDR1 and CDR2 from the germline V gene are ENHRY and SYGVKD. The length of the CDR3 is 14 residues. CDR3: CAIRRTSGSDEQFF. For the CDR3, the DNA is TGTGCCATCAGGAGGACTAGCGGGAGCGATGAGCAGTTCTTC.

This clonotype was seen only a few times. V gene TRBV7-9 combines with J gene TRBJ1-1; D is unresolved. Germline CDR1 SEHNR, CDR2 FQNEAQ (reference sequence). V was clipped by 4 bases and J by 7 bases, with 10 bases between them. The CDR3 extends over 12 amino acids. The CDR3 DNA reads TGTGCCAGCAGCTCACACAGCCATGAAGCTTTCTTT. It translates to CASSSHSHEAFF.

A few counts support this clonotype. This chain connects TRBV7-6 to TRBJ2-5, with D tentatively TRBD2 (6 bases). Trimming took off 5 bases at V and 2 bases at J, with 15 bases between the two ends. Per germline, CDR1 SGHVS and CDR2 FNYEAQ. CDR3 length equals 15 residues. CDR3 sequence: CASSPLVGRQETQYF. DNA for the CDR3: TGTGCCAGCAGCCCCCTGGTCGGGAGACAAGAGACCCAGTACTTC. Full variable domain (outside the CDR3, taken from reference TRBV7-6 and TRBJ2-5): GAGVSQSPRYKVTKRGQDVALRCDPISGHVSLYWYRQALGQGPEFLTYFNYEAQQDKSGLPNDRFSAERPEGSISTLTIQRTEQRDSAMYRCASSPLVGRQETQYFGPGTRLLVL.

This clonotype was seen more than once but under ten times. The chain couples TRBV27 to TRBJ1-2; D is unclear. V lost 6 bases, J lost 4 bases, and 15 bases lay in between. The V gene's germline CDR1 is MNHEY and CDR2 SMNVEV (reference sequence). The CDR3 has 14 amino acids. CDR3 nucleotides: TGTGCCAGCAGCCGGGCAGCGTCCTTCTATGGCTACACCTTC. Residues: CASSRAASFYGYTF.

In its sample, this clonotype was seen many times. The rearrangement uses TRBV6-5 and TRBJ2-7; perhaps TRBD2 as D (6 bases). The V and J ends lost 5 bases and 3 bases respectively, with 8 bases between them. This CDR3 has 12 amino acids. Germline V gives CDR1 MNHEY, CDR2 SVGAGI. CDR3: CASSPGGYEQYF. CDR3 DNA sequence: TGTGCCAGCAGTCCCGGGGGCTACGAGCAGTACTTC.

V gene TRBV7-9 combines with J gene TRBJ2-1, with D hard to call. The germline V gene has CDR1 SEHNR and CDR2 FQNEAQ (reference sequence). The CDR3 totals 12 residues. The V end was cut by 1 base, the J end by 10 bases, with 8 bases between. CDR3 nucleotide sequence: TGTGCCAGCAGCTTAGATAAAGGAGAGCAGTTCTTC. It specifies CASSLDKGEQFF.

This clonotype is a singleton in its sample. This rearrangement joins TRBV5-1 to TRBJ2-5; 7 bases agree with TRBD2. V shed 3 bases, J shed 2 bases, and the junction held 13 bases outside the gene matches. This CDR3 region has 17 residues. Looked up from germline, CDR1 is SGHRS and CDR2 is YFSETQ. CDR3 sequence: CASSSGTISAGQETQYF. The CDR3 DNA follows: TGCGCCAGCAGCTCGGGGACTATTAGTGCGGGGCAAGAGACCCAGTACTTC.

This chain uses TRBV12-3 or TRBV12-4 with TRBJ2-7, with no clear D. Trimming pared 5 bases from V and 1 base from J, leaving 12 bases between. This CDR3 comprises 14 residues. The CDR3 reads CASSPMGRSYEQYF. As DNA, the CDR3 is TGTGCCAGCAGTCCCATGGGCAGATCCTACGAGCAGTACTTC.

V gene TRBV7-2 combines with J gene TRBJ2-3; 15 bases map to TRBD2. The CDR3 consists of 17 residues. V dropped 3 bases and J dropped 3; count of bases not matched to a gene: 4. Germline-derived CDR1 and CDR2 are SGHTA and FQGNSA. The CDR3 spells CASSFLGTSGGTDTQYF. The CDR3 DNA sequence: TGTGCCAGCAGCTTTCTTGGGACTAGCGGGGGGACAGATACGCAGTATTTT. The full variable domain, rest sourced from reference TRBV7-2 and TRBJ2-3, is GAGVSQSPSNKVTEKGKDVELRCDPISGHTALYWYRQSLGQGLEFLIYFQGNSAPDKSGLPSDRFSAERTGGSVSTLTIQRTQQEDSAVYLCASSFLGTSGGTDTQYFGPGTRLTVL.

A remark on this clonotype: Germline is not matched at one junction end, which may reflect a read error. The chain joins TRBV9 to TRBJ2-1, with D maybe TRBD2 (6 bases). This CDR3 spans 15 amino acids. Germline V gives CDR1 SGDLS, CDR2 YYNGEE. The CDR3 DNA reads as TGTGTCAGCAGCATAGACGGGGGAGGAGGCAATGAGCAGTTCTTC. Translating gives CVSSIDGGGGNEQFF.

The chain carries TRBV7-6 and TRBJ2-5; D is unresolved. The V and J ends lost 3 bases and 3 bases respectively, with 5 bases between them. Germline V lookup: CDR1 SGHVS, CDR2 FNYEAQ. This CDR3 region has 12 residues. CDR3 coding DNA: TGTGCCAGCAGCTTTGCGGAAGAGACCCAGTACTTC. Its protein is CASSFAEETQYF.

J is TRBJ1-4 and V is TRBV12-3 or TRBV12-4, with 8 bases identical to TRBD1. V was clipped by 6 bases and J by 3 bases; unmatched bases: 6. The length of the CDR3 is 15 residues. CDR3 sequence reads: CASRLQGASNEKLFF. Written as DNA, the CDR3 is TGTGCCAGCAGGCTGCAGGGGGCATCTAATGAAAAACTGTTTTTT.

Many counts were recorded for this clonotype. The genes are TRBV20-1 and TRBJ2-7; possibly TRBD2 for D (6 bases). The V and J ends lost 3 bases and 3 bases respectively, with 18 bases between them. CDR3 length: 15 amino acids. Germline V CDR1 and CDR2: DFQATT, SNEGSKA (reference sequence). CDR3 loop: CSASSPGAGFYEQYF. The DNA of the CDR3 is TGCAGTGCTAGTTCCCCCGGGGCGGGGTTCTACGAGCAGTACTTC.

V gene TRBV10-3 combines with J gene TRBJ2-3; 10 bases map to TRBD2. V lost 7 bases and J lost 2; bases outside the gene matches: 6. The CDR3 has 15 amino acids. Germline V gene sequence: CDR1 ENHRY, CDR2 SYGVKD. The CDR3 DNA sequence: TGTGCCATCACGAATAGCGGGGGGCTCACAGATACGCAGTATTTT. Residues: CAITNSGGLTDTQYF.

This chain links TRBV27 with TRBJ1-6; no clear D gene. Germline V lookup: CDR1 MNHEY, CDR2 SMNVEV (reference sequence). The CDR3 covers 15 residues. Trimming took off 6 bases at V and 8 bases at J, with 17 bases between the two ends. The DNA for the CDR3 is TGTGCCAGCAGCCCGGGGTTGGGCCACTATTCACCCCTCCACTTT. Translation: CASSPGLGHYSPLHF.